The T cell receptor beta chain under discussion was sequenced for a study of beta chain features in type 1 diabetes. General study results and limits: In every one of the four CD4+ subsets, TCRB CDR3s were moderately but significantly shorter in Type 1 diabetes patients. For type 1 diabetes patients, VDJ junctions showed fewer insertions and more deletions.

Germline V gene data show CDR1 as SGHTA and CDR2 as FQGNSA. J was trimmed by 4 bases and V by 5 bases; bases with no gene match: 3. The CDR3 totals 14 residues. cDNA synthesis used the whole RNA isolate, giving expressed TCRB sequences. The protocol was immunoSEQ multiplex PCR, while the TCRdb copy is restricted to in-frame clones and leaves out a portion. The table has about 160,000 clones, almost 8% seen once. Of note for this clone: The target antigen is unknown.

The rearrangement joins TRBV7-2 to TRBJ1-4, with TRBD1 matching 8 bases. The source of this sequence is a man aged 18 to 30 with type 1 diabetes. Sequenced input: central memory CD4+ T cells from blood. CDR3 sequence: CASSKQGVNEKLFF. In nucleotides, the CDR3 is TGTGCCAGCAGCAAACAGGGGGTTAATGAAAAACTGTTTTTT.